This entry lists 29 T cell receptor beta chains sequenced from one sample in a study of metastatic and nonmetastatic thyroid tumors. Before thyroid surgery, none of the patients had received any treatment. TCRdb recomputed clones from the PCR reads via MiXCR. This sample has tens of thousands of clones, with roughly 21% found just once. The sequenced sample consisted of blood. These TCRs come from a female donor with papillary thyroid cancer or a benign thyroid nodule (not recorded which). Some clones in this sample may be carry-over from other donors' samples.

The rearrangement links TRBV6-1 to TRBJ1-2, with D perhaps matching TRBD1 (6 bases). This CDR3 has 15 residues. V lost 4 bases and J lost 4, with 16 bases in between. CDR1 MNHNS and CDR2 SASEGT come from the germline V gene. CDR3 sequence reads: CASSVGGGSFYGYTF. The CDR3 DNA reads TGTGCCAGCAGTGTTGGGGGCGGATCCTTCTATGGCTACACCTTC.

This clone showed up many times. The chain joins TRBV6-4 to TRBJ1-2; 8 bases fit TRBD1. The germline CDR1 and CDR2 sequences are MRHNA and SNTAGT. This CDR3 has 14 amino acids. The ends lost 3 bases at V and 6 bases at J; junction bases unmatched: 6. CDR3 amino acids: CASSEGQGADGYTF. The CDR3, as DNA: TGTGCCAGCAGTGAAGGGCAGGGGGCGGATGGCTACACCTTC.

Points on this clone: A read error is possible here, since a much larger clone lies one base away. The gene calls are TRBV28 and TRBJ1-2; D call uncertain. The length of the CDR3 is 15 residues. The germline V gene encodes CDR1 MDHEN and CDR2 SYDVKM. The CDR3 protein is CASSPWRGPNYGHTF. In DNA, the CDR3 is TGTGCCAGCAGTCCTTGGAGAGGACCGAATTATGGCCACACCTTC.

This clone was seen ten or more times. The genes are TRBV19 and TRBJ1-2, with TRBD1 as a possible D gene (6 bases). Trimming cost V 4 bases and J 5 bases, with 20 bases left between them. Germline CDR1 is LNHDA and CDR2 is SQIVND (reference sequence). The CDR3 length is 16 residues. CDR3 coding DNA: TGTGCCAGTAGTACCGCGACGACGCAGGGGCGGTATGGCTACACCTTC. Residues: CASSTATTQGRYGYTF.

DNA for the CDR3: TGCGCCAGCAGCTCCGGGACACTCACGCACGAGCAGTACTTC. Translated, it gives CASSSGTLTHEQYF. The V and J genes are TRBV5-1 and TRBJ2-7, with D possibly TRBD1 on 6 matching bases. This CDR3 comprises 14 residues. V lost 3 bases to trimming and J lost 5 bases, with 15 bases between them. Germline V gene data show CDR1 as SGHRS and CDR2 as YFSETQ.

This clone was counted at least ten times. CDR3 amino acids: CASSRRNLGRVGTEAFF. In nucleotides, the CDR3 is TGTGCCAGCAGCCGCAGGAATCTGGGCCGGGTGGGCACTGAAGCTTTCTTT. J is TRBJ1-1 and V is TRBV28; D gene uncertain. The ends were cut back, 6 bases at V and 4 bases at J, with 24 bases in the middle. Germline V gives CDR1 MDHEN, CDR2 SYDVKM. The CDR3 runs to 17 residues.

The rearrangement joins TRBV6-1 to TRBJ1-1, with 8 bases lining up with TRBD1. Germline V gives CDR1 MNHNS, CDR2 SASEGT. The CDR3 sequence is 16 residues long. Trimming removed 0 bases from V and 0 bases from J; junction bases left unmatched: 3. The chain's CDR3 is CASSEAEDRVNTEAFF. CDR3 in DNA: TGTGCCAGCAGTGAAGCGGAGGACAGGGTGAACACTGAAGCTTTCTTT.

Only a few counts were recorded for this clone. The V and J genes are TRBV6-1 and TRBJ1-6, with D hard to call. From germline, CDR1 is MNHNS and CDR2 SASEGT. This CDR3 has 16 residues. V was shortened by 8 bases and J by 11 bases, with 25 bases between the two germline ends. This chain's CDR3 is CASEPRGYSGVAPLHF. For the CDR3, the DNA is TGTGCCAGCGAGCCCCGGGGATACTCGGGAGTTGCACCCCTCCACTTT.

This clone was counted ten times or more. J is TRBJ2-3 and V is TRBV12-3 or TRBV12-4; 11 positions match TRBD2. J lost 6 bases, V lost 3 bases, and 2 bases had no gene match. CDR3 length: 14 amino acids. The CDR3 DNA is TGTGCCAGCAGTTTGGTAGCGGGGGGGGATACGCAGTATTTT. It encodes CASSLVAGGDTQYF.

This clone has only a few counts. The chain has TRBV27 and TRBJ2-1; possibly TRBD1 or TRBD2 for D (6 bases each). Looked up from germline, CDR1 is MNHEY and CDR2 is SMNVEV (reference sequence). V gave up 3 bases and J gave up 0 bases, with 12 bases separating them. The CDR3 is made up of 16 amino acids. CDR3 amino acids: CASSFTGGSSYNEQFF. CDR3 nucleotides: TGTGCCAGCAGTTTCACCGGGGGCAGCTCCTACAATGAGCAGTTCTTC.

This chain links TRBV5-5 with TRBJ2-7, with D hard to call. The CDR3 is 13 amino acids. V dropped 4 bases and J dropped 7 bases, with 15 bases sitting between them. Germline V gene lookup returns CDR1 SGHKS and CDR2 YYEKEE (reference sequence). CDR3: CASSVDPLVEQYF. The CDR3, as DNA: TGTGCCAGCAGCGTCGACCCACTCGTGGAGCAGTACTTC.

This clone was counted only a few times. Here the CDR3 reads CASSETANPLYGYTF. The CDR3 region has the DNA TGTGCCAGCAGTGAGACGGCTAATCCACTCTATGGCTACACCTTC. The V and J genes are TRBV2 and TRBJ1-2; D gene uncertain. V lost 3 bases and J lost 4, with 15 bases in between. The CDR3 sequence is 15 residues long. Looked up from germline, CDR1 is SNHLY and CDR2 is FYNNEI.

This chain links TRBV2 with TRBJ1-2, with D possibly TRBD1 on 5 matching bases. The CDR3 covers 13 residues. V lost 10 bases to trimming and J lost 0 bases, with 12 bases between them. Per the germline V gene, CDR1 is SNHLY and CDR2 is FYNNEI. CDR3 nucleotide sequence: TGTGCCAACCCGGGACCTTCTAACTATGGCTACACCTTC. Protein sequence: CANPGPSNYGYTF.

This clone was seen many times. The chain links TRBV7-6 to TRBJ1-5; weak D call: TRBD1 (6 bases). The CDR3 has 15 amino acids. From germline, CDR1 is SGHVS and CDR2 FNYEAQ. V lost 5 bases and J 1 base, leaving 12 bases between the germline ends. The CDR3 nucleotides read TGTGCCAGCAGCGAACAGGGCGGGAGCAATCAGCCCCAGCATTTT. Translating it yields CASSEQGGSNQPQHF.

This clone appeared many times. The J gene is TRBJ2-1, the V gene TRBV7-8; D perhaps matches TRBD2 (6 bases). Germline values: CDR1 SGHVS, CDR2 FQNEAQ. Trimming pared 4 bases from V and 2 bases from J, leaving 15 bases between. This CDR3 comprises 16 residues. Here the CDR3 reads CASSSFAGFTYNEQFF. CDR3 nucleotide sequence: TGTGCCAGCAGCTCTTTTGCGGGATTCACCTACAATGAGCAGTTCTTC. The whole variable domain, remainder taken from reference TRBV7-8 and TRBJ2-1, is GAGVSQSPRYKVAKRGQDVALRCDPISGHVSLFWYQQALGQGPEFLTYFQNEAQLDKSGLPSDRFFAERPEGSVSTLKIQRTQQEDSAVYLCASSSFAGFTYNEQFFGPGTRLTVL.

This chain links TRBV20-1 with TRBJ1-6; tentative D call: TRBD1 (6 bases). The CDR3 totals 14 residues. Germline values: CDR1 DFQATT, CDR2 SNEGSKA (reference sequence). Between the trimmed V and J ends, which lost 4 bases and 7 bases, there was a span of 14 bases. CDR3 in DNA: TGCAGTGCTAATGAGCCAGGGGACAATTCACCCCTCCACTTT. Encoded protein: CSANEPGDNSPLHF.

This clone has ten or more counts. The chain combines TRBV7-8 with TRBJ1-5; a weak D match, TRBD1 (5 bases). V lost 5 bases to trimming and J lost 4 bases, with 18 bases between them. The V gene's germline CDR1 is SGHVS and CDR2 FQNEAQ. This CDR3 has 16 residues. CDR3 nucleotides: TGTGCCAGCAGCCAACAGCAGGGCATCCTTAATCAGCCCCAGCATTTT. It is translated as CASSQQQGILNQPQHF.

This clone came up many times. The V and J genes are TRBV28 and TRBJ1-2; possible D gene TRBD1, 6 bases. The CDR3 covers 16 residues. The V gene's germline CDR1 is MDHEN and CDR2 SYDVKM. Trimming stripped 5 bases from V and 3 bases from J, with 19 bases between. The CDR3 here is CASSPGTPRGYYGYTF. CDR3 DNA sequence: TGTGCCAGCAGTCCGGGGACACCAAGGGGTTACTATGGCTACACCTTC.

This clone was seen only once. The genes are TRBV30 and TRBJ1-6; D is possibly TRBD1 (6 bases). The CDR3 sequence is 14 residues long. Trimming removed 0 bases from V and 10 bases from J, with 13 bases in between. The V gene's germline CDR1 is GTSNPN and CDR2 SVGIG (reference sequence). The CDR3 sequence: CAWSVYRVESPLHF. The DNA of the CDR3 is TGTGCCTGGAGTGTGTACAGGGTGGAATCACCCCTCCACTTT. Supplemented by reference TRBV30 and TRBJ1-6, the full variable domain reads SQTIHQWPATLVQPVGSPLSLECTVEGTSNPNLYWYRQAAGRGLQLLFYSVGIGQISSEVPQNLSASRPQDRQFILSSKKLLLSDSGFYLCAWSVYRVESPLHFGNGTRLTVT.

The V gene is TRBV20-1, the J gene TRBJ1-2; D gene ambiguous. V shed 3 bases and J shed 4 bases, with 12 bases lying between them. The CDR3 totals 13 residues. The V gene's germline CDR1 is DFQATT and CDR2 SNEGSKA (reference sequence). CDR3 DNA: TGCAGTGCTAGTTTGGCAGGCCCCTATGGCTACACCTTC. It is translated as CSASLAGPYGYTF.

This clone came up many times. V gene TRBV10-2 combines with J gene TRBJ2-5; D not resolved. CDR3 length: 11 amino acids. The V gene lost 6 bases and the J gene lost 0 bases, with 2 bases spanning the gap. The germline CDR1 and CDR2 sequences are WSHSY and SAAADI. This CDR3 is CASSNQETQYF. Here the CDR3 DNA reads TGCGCCAGCAGCAACCAAGAGACCCAGTACTTC.

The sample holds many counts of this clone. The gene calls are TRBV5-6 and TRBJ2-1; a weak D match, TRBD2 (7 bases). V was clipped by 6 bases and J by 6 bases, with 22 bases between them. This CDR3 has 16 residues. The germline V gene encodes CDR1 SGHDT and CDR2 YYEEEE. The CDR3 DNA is TGTGCCAGCAATGGGGGGGCAGGGATAATTGTCAATGAGCAGTTCTTC. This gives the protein CASNGGAGIIVNEQFF.

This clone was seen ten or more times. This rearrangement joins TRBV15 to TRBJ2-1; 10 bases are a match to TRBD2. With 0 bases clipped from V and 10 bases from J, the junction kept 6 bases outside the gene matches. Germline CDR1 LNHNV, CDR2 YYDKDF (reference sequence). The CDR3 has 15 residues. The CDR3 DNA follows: TGTGCCACCAGCAGAGAGCTAGCGGGAGTGGGGGAGCAGTTCTTC. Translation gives CATSRELAGVGEQFF.

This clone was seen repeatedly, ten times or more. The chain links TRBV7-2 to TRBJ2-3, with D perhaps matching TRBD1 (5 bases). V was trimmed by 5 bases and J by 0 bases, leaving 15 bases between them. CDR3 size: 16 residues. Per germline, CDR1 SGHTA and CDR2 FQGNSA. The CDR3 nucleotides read TGTGCCAGCAGCAACAGACAGCTTCGTAGCACAGATACGCAGTATTTT. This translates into CASSNRQLRSTDTQYF.

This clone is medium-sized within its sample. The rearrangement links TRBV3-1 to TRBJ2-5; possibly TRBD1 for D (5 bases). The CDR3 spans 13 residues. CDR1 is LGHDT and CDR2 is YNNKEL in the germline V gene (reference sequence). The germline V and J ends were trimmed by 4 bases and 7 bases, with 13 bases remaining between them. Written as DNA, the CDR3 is TGTGCCAGCAGCCCGGGCCCAGGGATGACCCAGTACTTC. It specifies CASSPGPGMTQYF.

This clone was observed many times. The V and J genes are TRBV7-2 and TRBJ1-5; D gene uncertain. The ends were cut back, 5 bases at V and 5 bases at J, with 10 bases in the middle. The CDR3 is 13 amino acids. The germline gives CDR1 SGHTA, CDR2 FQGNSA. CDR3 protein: CASSLDVDQPQHF. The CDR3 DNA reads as TGTGCCAGCAGCCTAGACGTTGATCAGCCCCAGCATTTT.

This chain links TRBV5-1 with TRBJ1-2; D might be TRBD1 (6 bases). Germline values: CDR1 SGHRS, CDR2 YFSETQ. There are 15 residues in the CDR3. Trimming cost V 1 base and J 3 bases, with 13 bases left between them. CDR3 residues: CASSLSPGVDYGYTF. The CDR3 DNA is TGCGCCAGCAGCTTGTCCCCAGGGGTCGACTATGGCTACACCTTC. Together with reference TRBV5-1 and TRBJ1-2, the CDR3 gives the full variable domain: KAGVTQTPRYLIKTRGQQVTLSCSPISGHRSVSWYQQTPGQGLQFLFEYFSETQRNKGNFPGRFSGRQFSNSRSEMNVSTLELGDSALYLCASSLSPGVDYGYTFGSGTRLTVV.

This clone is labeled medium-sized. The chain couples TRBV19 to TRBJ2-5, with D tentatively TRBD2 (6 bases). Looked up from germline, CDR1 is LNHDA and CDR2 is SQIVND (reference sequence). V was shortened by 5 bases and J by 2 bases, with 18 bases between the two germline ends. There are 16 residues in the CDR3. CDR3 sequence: CASSPSGVRGQETQYF. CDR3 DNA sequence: TGTGCCAGTAGTCCGTCGGGGGTCCGTGGGCAAGAGACCCAGTACTTC.

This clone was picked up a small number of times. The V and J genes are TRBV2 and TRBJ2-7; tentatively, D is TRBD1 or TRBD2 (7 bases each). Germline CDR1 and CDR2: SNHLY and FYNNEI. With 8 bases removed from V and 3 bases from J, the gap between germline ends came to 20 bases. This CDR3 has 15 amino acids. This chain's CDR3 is CASGGGGLTNYEQYF. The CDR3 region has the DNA TGTGCCAGCGGGGGAGGGGGCCTAACAAACTACGAGCAGTACTTC.